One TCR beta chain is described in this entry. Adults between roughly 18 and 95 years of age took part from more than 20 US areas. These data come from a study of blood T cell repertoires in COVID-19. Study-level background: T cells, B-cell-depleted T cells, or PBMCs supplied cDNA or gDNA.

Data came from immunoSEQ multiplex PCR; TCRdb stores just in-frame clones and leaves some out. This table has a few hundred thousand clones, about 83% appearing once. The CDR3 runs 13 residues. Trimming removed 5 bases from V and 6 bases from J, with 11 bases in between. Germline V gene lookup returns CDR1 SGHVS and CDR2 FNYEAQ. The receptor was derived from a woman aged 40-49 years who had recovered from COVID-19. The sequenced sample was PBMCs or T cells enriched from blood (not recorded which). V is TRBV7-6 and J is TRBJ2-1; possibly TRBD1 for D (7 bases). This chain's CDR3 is CASSHQGGNEQFF. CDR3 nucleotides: TGTGCCAGCAGCCACCAGGGGGGCAATGAGCAGTTCTTC.